Detailed here is one T cell receptor beta chain. Its antigen is undetermined. The CDR3 covers 15 residues. Between the trimmed V and J ends, which lost 0 bases and 8 bases, there was a span of 13 bases. Germline V lookup: CDR1 MNHEY, CDR2 SMNVEV (reference sequence). Following extraction, RNA underwent reverse transcription to cDNA, which served as the sequencing template. Only in-frame clones appear in the TCRdb table, and some are missing; sequencing was by immunoSEQ multiplex PCR. The sample carries about 150,000 clones, about 51% recorded once. This sample is drawn from a study of CD8+ T cells in alopecia areata. Background on the study: Treated individuals took tofacitinib by mouth, 5 to 10 mg twice daily. Once tofacitinib had been taken for 6 to 18 months, 6 months off drug followed. Patients given treatment had severity scored by the percentage of scalp area affected. Study results and caveats: Scalp specimens additionally yield sequences from normal skin's resident alphabeta T cells.

Treatment reported: oral pan-JAK inhibitor, 5-10 mg twice daily. The source was CD8+ T cells sorted from blood, collected at week 4, from a patient treated with tofacitinib. This sequence originates from a human donor with alopecia areata. The chain has TRBV27 and TRBJ2-2; D is uncertain. The CDR3: CASSLSNGRSGELFF. The CDR3 coding sequence is TGTGCCAGCAGTTTATCGAACGGACGGTCGGGGGAGCTGTTTTTT.